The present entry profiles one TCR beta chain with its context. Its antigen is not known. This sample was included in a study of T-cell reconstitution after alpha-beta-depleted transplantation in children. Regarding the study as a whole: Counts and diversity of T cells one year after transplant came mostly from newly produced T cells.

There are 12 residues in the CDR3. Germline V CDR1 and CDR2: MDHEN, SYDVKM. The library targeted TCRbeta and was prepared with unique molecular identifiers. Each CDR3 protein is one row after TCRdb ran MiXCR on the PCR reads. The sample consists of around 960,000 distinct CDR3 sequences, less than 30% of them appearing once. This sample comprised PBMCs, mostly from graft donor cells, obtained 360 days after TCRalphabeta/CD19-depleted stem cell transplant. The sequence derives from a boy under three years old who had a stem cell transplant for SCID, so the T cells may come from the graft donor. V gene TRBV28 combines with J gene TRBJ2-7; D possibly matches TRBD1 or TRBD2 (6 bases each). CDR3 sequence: CAIGRGENEQYF. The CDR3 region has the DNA TGTGCGATAGGAAGGGGGGAGAACGAGCAGTACTTC.